This T cell receptor (beta chain) was identified during a study of blood T cell repertoires in COVID-19. As for the study in general: Some COVID-19 samples were acute and others convalescent; all came from the United States, Italy and Spain. PBMCs, B-cell-depleted T cells, or T cells provided the cDNA or gDNA that made up the material.

From germline, CDR1 is MNHEY and CDR2 SVGEGT. V lost 0 bases, J lost 4 bases, and 10 bases lay in between. The CDR3 spans 14 residues. Authors' processing steps: The assay estimated nucleated cells by amplifying reference gene primers. Libraries were prepared by immunoSEQ multiplex PCR; TCRdb keeps only in-frame clonotypes and omits some of them. V, J and clone size were drawn from that table, and D and trimming were deduced from the DNA. The data hold 300,000 to 400,000 clones, with about 93% observed a single time. The source of this sequence is a young woman who had recovered from COVID-19. This chain links TRBV6-2 or TRBV6-3 with TRBJ2-7; D may be TRBD2 (6 bases). Sequencing input: peripheral blood. CDR3 protein: CASSYSGTFYEQYV. CDR3 nucleotide sequence: TGTGCCAGCAGTTACTCCGGGACTTTTTACGAGCAGTACGTC.